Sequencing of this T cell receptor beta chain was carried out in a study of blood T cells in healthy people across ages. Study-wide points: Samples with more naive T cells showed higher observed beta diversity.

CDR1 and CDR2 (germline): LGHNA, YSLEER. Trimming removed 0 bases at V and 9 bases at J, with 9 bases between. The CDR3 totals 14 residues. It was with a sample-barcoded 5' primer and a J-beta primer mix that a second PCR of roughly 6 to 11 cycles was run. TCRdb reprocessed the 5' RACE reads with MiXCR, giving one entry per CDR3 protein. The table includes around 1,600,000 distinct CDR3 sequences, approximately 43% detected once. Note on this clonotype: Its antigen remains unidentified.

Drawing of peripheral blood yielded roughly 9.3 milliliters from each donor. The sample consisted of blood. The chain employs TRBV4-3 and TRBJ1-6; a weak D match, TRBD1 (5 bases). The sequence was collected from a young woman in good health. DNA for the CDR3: TGCGCCAGCAGCCAAGACAGGGAGAGTTCACCCCTCCACTTT. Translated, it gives CASSQDRESSPLHF.